This TCR beta chain is from a study of Graves' ophthalmopathy and Graves' hyperthyroidism. Overall study results and limits: Detection in blood was also observed for most expanded thyroid clonotypes above 0.001 frequency.

As for this clonotype: Its target is unknown.

Per germline, CDR1 LNHNV and CDR2 YYDKDF (reference sequence). The CDR3 length is 14 residues. V lost 1 base to trimming and J lost 8 bases, with 9 bases between them. For repertoire sequencing, the TCR beta CDR3 regions were amplified from RNA transcripts. A first-round RT-PCR used HTBI primers, followed by a second-round multiplex PCR. Each CDR3 protein gets one entry after TCRdb re-called the multiplex PCR reads with MiXCR. The sample carries around 1.1 million distinct CDR3 sequences, about 38% recorded once. Exclusion covered patients with other autoimmune diseases or uncontrolled infections (as well as pregnancy or lactation).

The chain links TRBV15 to TRBJ1-6; the D gene is possibly TRBD1 (6 bases). This clonotype was sampled from an adult man with Graves' hyperthyroidism. The specimen was peripheral blood or thyroid tissue (not recorded which). CDR3 protein: CATSRGGGDSPLHF. The CDR3, as DNA: TGTGCCACCAGCAGAGGAGGGGGGGATTCACCCCTCCACTTT.